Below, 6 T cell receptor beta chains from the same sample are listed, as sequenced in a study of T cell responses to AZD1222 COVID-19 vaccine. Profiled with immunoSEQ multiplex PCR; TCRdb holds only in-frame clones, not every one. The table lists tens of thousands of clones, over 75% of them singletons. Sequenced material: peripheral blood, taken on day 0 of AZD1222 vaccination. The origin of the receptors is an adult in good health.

In DNA, the CDR3 is TGTGCCAGCAGTTCGGACACAACTAATGAAAAACTGTTTTTT. Its protein product is CASSSDTTNEKLFF. This sequence joins TRBV6-5 and TRBJ1-4, with TRBD1 as a possible D gene (5 bases). The CDR3 has 14 amino acids. The V gene's germline CDR1 is MNHEY and CDR2 SVGAGI. Deletions cut 4 bases from V and 0 bases from J, with 6 bases between.

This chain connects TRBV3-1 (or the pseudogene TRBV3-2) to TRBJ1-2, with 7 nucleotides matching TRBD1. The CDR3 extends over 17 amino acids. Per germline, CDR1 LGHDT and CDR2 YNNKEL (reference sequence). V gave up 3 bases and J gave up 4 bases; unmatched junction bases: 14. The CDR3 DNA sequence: TGTGCCAGCAGCCAGGAAAAGAGACGAAACAGGGGCTATGGCTACACCTTC. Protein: CASSQEKRRNRGYGYTF.

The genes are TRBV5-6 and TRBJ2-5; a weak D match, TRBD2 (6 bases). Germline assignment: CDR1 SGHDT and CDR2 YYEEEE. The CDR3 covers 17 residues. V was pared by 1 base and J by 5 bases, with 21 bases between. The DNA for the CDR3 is TGTGCCAGCAGCTTGTACGTCGCGGGGTTCTCTGGGGAGACCCAGTACTTC. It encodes CASSLYVAGFSGETQYF. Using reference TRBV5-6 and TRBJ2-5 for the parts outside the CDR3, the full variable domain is DAGVTQSPTHLIKTRGQQVTLRCSPKSGHDTVSWYQQALGQGPQFIFQYYEEEERQRGNFPDRFSGHQFPNYSSELNVNALLLGDSALYLCASSLYVAGFSGETQYFGPGTRLLVL.

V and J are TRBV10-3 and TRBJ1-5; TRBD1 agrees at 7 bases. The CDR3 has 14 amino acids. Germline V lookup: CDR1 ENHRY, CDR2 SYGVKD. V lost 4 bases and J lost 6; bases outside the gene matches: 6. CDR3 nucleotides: TGTGCCATCAGTGCCCAGGGGGGAGGTCAGCCCCAGCATTTT. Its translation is CAISAQGGGQPQHF.

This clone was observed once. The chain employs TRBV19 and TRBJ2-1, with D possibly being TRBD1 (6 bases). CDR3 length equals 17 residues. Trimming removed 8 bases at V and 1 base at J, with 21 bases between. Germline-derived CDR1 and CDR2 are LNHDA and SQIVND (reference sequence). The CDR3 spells CASGRQGMTRSYNEQFF. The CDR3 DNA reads TGTGCCAGTGGTCGGCAGGGGATGACCCGGTCCTACAATGAGCAGTTCTTC.

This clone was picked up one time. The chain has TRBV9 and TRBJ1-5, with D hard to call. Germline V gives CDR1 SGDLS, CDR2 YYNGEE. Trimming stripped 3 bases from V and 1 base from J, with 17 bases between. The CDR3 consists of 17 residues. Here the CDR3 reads CASSGPQTRESNQPQHF. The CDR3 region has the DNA TGTGCCAGCAGCGGCCCGCAAACTCGGGAAAGCAATCAGCCCCAGCATTTT. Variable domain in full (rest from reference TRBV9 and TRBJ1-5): DSGVTQTPKHLITATGQRVTLRCSPRSGDLSVYWYQQSLDQGLQFLIQYYNGEERAKGNILERFSAQQFPDLHSELNLSSLELGDSALYFCASSGPQTRESNQPQHFGDGTRLSIL.